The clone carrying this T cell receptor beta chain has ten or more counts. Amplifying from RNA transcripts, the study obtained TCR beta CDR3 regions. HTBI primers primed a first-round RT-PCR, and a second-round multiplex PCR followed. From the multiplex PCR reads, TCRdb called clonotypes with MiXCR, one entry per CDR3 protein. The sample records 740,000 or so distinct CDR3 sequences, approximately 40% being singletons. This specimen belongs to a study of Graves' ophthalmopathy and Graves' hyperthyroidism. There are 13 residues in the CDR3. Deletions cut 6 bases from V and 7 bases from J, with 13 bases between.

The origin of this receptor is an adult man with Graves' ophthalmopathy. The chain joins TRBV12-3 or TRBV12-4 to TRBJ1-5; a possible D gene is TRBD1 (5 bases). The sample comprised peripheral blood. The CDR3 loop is CASRVGQTQPQHF. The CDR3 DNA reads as TGTGCCAGCAGGGTGGGGCAGACACAGCCCCAGCATTTT.